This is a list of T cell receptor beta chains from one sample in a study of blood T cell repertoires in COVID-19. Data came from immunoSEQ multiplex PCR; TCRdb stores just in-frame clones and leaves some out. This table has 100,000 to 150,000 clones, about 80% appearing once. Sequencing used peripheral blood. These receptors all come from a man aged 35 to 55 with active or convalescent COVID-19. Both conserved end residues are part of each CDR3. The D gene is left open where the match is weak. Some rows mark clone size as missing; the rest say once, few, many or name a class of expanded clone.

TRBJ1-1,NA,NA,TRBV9,TGTGCCAGCAGCGTAGGTGGGGGGTCCACTGAAGCTTTCTTT,CASSVGGGSTEAFF
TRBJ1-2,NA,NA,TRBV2,TGTGCCTCGACGCGGGAGGGATCGGTCGATGGCTACACCTTC,CASTREGSVDGYTF
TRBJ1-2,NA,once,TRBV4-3,TGCGCCAGCAGCCAAGCGCAGGTGGGCTATGGCTACACCTTC,CASSQAQVGYGYTF
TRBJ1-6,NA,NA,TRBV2,TGTGCCAGCAGTGAACCCCAGGGCAGGAACAATTCACCCCTCCACTTT,CASSEPQGRNNSPLHF
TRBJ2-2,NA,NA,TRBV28,TGTGCCAGCAGACACGGGAGCGGTACCGGGGAGCTGTTTTTT,CASRHGSGTGELFF
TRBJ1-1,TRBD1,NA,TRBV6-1,TGTGCCAGCAGTGCACAGGGGAAAGGGATGAACACTGAAGCTTTCTTT,CASSAQGKGMNTEAFF
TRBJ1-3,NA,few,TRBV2,TGTGCCAGCAGTGTTCGAGAGGGAACTGGAAACACCATATATTTT,CASSVREGTGNTIYF
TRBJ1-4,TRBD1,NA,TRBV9,TGTGCCAGCAGCGTAGGATTGGGACAGGGGGGTGAAAAACTGTTTTTT,CASSVGLGQGGEKLFF
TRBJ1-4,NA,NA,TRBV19,TGTGCCAGTAGTATAGCGGCGGGGAATGAAAAACTGTTTTTT,CASSIAAGNEKLFF
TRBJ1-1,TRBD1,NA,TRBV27,TGTGCCAGCAGTATGGGACAGCTGAACACTGAAGCTTTCTTT,CASSMGQLNTEAFF
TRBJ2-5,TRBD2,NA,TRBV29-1,TGCAGCGAGGAGCGGGGGGGCTTGGAGACCCAGTACTTC,CSEERGGLETQYF
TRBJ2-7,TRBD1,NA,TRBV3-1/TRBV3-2,TGTGCCAGCAGCCAAGAAACAAACAGGGGGCGGTACTTC,CASSQETNRGRYF
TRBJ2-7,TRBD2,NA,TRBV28,TGTGCCAGCAGTGTCCTAGCGGGGGGTCCTCGGGGCGAGCAGTACTTC,CASSVLAGGPRGEQYF
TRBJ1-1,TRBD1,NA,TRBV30,TGTGCCTGCGGCGGGACAGCCATGAACACTGAAGCTTTCTTT,CACGGTAMNTEAFF
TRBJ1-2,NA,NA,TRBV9,TGTGCCAGCAGCCGGGAGTCGGGCTACACCTTC,CASSRESGYTF
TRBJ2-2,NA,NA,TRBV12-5,TGTGCTAGTGGTTTGGTTACCGGGATTATGGGGACCGGGGAGCTGTTTTTT,CASGLVTGIMGTGELFF